Here is one T cell receptor (beta chain) with its context. Its antigen remains unknown. Germline V CDR1 and CDR2: MGHRA, YSYEKL. This CDR3 comprises 17 residues. The V segment lost 0 bases and the J segment 4 bases; nucleotides outside the gene matches: 6. MiXCR, applied by TCRdb to the multiplex PCR reads, yields one record per CDR3 protein. The profile shows under 250,000 distinct CDR3 sequences, about 32% of them singletons. Samples came from axillary lymph nodes draining the breast cancer. This record comes from a study of breast tumors, draining lymph nodes, adjacent tissues. Study-wide results and caveats: Data fit most tumor T cells coming from lymph node, expanding in tumor. Compared with lymph nodes, tumors were less diverse; compared with nontumor tissue, more. Tumor T cell lymph node origin was a supported hypothesis, not proven.

The sample consisted of axillary lymph node tissue. This chain uses TRBV4-1 with TRBJ2-5; 12 bases fit TRBD1. This clonotype originated in a female donor with breast cancer. Some clones in this sample may be carry-over from other donors' samples. CDR3 amino acids: CASSQDHGTGGGETQYF. The CDR3 coding sequence is TGCGCCAGCAGCCAAGATCACGGGACAGGGGGCGGAGAGACCCAGTACTTC.